This TCR beta chain was identified in a study of blood T cell repertoires in COVID-19. Study as a whole: Sources were T cells, B-cell-depleted T cells, or PBMCs; the material itself was cDNA or gDNA.

Many counts were recorded for this clone. This study enrolled people aged about 18 to 95 from about two dozen US geographic areas. Recovered participants had two consecutive negative NP/OP PCR tests, healthcare professional clearance, or symptom resolution. Original methodology: Amplified reference gene primers provided the basis for estimating nucleated cell counts. The protocol was immunoSEQ multiplex PCR, while the TCRdb copy is restricted to in-frame clones and leaves out a portion. Clonal size and the V and J genes are those of that table, whereas D and trimming came from the DNA. Here the sample spans approximately 260,000 clones, 65% to 85% being singletons. Trimming removed 4 bases from V and 5 bases from J, with 15 bases in between. CDR1 is SEHNR, CDR2 FQNEAQ, per germline (reference sequence). The CDR3 sequence is 14 residues long.

Sequencing input: PBMCs or T cells enriched from blood (not recorded which). The genes are TRBV7-9 and TRBJ2-7; tentatively, D is TRBD1 (5 bases). The sequence was obtained from a man in his fifties who had recovered from COVID-19. CDR3 bases: TGTGCCAGCAGCTACTTACAGGAGCTCGACGAGCAGTACTTC. Translated: CASSYLQELDEQYF.